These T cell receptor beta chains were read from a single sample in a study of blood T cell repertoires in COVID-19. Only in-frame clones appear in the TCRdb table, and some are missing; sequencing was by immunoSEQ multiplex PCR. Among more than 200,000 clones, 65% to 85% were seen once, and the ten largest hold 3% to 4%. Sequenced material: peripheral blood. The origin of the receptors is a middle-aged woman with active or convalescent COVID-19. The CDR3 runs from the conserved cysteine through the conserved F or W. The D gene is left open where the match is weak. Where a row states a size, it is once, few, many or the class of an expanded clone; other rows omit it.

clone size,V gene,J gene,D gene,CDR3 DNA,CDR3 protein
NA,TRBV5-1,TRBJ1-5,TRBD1,TGCGCCAGCAGCGCCGACAGGGGGCAAGGTCAGCCCCAGCATTTT,CASSADRGQGQPQHF
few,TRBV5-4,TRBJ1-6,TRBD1,TGTGCCAGCAGCTTGGGACAGGGAGAACCCCTCCACTTT,CASSLGQGEPLHF
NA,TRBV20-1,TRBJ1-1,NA,TGCAGTGCCCAAGGGGGTGCTGAAGCTTTCTTT,CSAQGGAEAFF
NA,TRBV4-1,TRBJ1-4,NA,TGCGCCAGCAGCCAAGTCGAGACAGAAAAACTGTTTTTT,CASSQVETEKLFF
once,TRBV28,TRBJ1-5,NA,TGTGCCAGCAGAACGGGGGGCGGAAGCAATCAGCCCCAGCATTTT,CASRTGGGSNQPQHF
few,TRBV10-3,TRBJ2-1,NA,TGTGCCATCAGTGATGGCAGGAACAATGAGCAGTTCTTC,CAISDGRNNEQFF
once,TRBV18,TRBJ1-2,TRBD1,TGTGCCAGCTCACCGGCAGGGGGGAACTATGGCTACACCTTC,CASSPAGGNYGYTF
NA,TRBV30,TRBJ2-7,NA,TGTGCCTGGAGTGTACGTGAGGAAATCTACGAGCAGTACTTC,CAWSVREEIYEQYF
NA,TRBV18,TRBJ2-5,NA,TGTGCCAGCGCCGCCCTAAAGGAGGCCTTACAAGAGACCCAGTACTTC,CASAALKEALQETQYF
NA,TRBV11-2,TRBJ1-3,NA,TGTGCCAGCAGCTGGCCTGAAGTCCTCTCTGGAAACACCATATATTTT,CASSWPEVLSGNTIYF
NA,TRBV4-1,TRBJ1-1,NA,TGCGCCAGCAGCCAAGGAGTCAGGACTGAAGCTTTCTTT,CASSQGVRTEAFF
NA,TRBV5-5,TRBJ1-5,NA,TGTGCCAGCAGCCCGCGAGCTGACAGGTTCAATCAGCCCCAGCATTTT,CASSPRADRFNQPQHF
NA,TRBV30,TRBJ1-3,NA,TGTGCCTGGAGTATAGTCTCTGGAAACACCATATATTTT,CAWSIVSGNTIYF
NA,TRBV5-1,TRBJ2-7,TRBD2,TGCGCCAGCAGCTTGACAGCGGGGTATACGTACGAGCAGTACTTC,CASSLTAGYTYEQYF
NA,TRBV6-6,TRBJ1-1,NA,TGTGCCAGCAGCCCTCAAAAAGAGGCTGAAGCTTTCTTT,CASSPQKEAEAFF
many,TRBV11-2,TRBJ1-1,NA,TGTGCCAGCAGCCAACAGAGAACAACTGAAGCTTTCTTT,CASSQQRTTEAFF
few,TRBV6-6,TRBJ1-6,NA,TGTGCCAGCAGTTACTTGGCCGGAGATTCACCCCTCCACTTT,CASSYLAGDSPLHF
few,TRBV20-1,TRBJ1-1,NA,TGCAGTGCTAGTTTTGGCAGGGGTGTTACTGAAGCTTTCTTT,CSASFGRGVTEAFF
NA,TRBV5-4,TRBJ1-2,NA,TGTGCCAGCAGCACAGGGCTCTACGGCTACACCTTC,CASSTGLYGYTF
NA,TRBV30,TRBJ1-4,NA,TGTGCCTGGAGTGTAGGGGGACGTCGCTATGAAAAACTGTTTTTT,CAWSVGGRRYEKLFF
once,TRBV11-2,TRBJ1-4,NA,TGTGCCAGCAGCTTCAGGGCCTTTAATGAAAAACTGTTTTTT,CASSFRAFNEKLFF
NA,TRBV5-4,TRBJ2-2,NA,TGTGCCAGCAGCCTGGCAGGGGTAACCGGGGAGCTGTTTTTT,CASSLAGVTGELFF
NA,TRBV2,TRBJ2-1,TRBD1,TGTGCCAGCATAGGGACAGGGACTTACAATGAGCAGTTCTTC,CASIGTGTYNEQFF
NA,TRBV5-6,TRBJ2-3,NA,TGTGCCAGCAGACGCGAGTACACAGATACGCAGTATTTT,CASRREYTDTQYF
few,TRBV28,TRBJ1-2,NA,TGTGCCAGCACCCCGGAGAACTATGGCTACACCTTC,CASTPENYGYTF
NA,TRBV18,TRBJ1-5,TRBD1,TGTGCCAGCTCCCCACAGGGGGATCAGCCCCAGCATTTT,CASSPQGDQPQHF
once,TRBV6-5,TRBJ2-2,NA,TGTGCCAGCAGTTACACGGGGAAGGGGGAGCTGTTTTTT,CASSYTGKGELFF
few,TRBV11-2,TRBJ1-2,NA,TGTGCCAGCAGCTTAGCCAGGGTGGGGGCGAAAGGCTACACCTTC,CASSLARVGAKGYTF